What follows are 18 T cell receptor beta chains derived from one specimen sequenced in a study of PD-L1 blockade in urothelial cancer. Measured with immunoSEQ multiplex PCR; TCRdb has only the in-frame clones, and not every one. The data show about 56,000 clones, less than 90% seen once. The time point was: pretreatment peripheral blood. Specimen: PBMCs, collected around atezolizumab (anti-PD-L1) treatment. The receptors were sampled from a man between 65 and 85 years old with urothelial cancer.

This clone occurred a few times. V is TRBV10-3 and J is TRBJ2-1; perhaps TRBD2 as D (5 bases). CDR1 is ENHRY, CDR2 SYGVKD, per germline. Trimming stripped 2 bases from V and 5 bases from J, with 10 bases between. The CDR3 is made up of 14 amino acids. This CDR3 is CAISEGRDNNEQFF. The CDR3 coding sequence is TGTGCCATCAGTGAGGGACGGGATAACAATGAGCAGTTCTTC.

The J gene is TRBJ2-7, the V gene TRBV29-1; tentatively, D is TRBD1 (5 bases). V lost 0 bases and J lost 2, with 11 bases in between. CDR3 length equals 14 residues. The germline gives CDR1 SQVTM, CDR2 ANQGSEA. The CDR3 region is CSVEESWGTYEQYF. In DNA, the CDR3 is TGCAGCGTTGAAGAGTCCTGGGGCACCTACGAGCAGTACTTC.

For this clone: In the same sample, other DNA sequences code for this CDR3. The chain employs TRBV9 and TRBJ2-1, with 9 bases lining up with TRBD1. V was pared by 4 bases and J by 5 bases, with 7 bases of the junction left unmatched. CDR3 length: 15 residues. Per the germline V gene, CDR1 is SGDLS and CDR2 is YYNGEE. The CDR3 nucleotides read TGTGCCAGCAGCTTAGGACAGGGGTCCCACAATGAGCAGTTCTTC. As protein: CASSLGQGSHNEQFF.

The chain is built from TRBV29-1 and TRBJ1-2; 10 bases match TRBD1. The length of the CDR3 is 14 residues. The J segment lost 6 bases and the V segment lost 4 bases, leaving 8 bases of the junction unmatched. Germline values: CDR1 SQVTM, CDR2 ANQGSEA. The CDR3 protein is CSVAQMTGGDGYTF. The CDR3 DNA is TGCAGCGTTGCCCAAATGACAGGGGGCGATGGCTACACCTTC.

This clone was counted a single time. V is TRBV7-9 and J is TRBJ2-3; 8 bases are shared with TRBD2. From germline, CDR1 is SEHNR and CDR2 FQNEAQ (reference sequence). There are 15 residues in the CDR3. V shed 7 bases, J shed 6 bases, and the junction held 12 bases outside the gene matches. CDR3 sequence: CASTDRGGVADTQYF. The DNA for the CDR3 is TGTGCCAGCACCGATCGGGGGGGGGTAGCGGATACGCAGTATTTT. The full variable domain, in which reference TRBV7-9 and TRBJ2-3 provide the parts outside the CDR3, is DTGVSQNPRHKITKRGQNVTFRCDPISEHNRLYWYRQTLGQGPEFLTYFQNEAQLEKSRLLSDRFSAERPKGSFSTLEIQRTEQGDSAMYLCASTDRGGVADTQYFGPGTRLTVL.

This clone was found once. V and J are TRBV7-6 and TRBJ2-1, with 8 positions matching TRBD1. The CDR3 covers 14 residues. After removal of 5 bases from V and 8 bases from J, the junction contained 8 bases not matched to a gene. Germline CDR1 reads SGHVS; CDR2 reads FNYEAQ. The DNA of the CDR3 is TGTGCCAGCAGCCATGGGACAGGAGTGGATGAGCAGTTCTTC. This encodes CASSHGTGVDEQFF.

A single count supports this clone. The chain employs TRBV4-1 and TRBJ1-1; 9 bases align to TRBD1. Germline loops: CDR1 MGHRA, CDR2 YSYEKL. V was clipped by 2 bases and J by 5 bases; unmatched bases: 12. This CDR3 is built from 17 residues. CDR3: CASSQPRSGTGKTEAFF. The CDR3 coding sequence is TGCGCCAGCAGCCAACCTCGTTCCGGGACAGGGAAAACTGAAGCTTTCTTT.

The chain combines TRBV5-4 with TRBJ1-5, with a tentative D call TRBD1 (5 bases). This CDR3 region has 13 residues. The germline V gene encodes CDR1 SGHNT and CDR2 YYREEE (reference sequence). Trimming pared 4 bases from V and 6 bases from J, leaving 11 bases between. This chain's CDR3 is CASSLGGAQPQHF. CDR3 coding DNA: TGTGCCAGCAGCCTCGGAGGGGCTCAGCCCCAGCATTTT.

This chain joins TRBV6-5 and TRBJ1-1, with TRBD1 as a possible D gene (5 bases). Between the trimmed V and J ends, which lost 8 bases and 11 bases, there was a span of 15 bases. The CDR3 runs to 11 residues. In germline, CDR1 is MNHEY, CDR2 SVGAGI. Written as DNA, the CDR3 is TGTGCCAGCGGAAATCGCAGGGATGCTTTCTTT. This gives the protein CASGNRRDAFF.

The rearrangement uses TRBV6-5 and TRBJ2-7, with 8 bases matching TRBD1. Germline V gene data show CDR1 as MNHEY and CDR2 as SVGAGI. Germline trimming cut 0 bases from V and 4 bases from J; bases unmatched to any gene: 5. The CDR3 totals 15 residues. The CDR3 here is CASSYSGTGFYEQYF. CDR3 bases: TGTGCCAGCAGTTACTCCGGGACAGGATTTTACGAGCAGTACTTC.

This chain uses TRBV18 with TRBJ2-7; TRBD2 matches 11 bases. The CDR3 consists of 14 residues. V lost 3 bases and J lost 6; bases outside the gene matches: 4. The germline gives CDR1 KGHSH, CDR2 LQKENI. CDR3 in amino acids: CASSPGLAETEQYF. The DNA for the CDR3 is TGTGCCAGCTCACCGGGACTAGCGGAGACCGAGCAGTACTTC.

This clone showed up just a few times. The chain is built from TRBV4-1 and TRBJ1-4; 7 bases line up with TRBD1. After removal of 4 bases from V and 5 bases from J, the junction contained 13 bases not matched to a gene. Germline V gene sequence: CDR1 MGHRA, CDR2 YSYEKL. The CDR3 contains 17 residues. CDR3 nucleotide sequence: TGCGCCAGCAGCCGTATCCCTTCGGGACAGCGGAATGAAAAACTGTTTTTT. Residues: CASSRIPSGQRNEKLFF.

The chain uses TRBV4-1 and TRBJ2-3, with 16 bases that match TRBD2. Per germline, CDR1 MGHRA and CDR2 YSYEKL. This CDR3 contains 18 residues. V was pared by 1 base and J by 14 bases, with 15 bases of the junction left unmatched. This CDR3 is CASSQGGLAGGLHRYAYF. The CDR3 nucleotides are TGCGCCAGCAGCCAAGGGGGACTAGCGGGAGGGTTACACAGATACGCGTATTTT.

The genes are TRBV5-5 and TRBJ2-5; 7 positions match TRBD2. With V trimmed by 2 bases and J by 5 bases, 9 bases remained unmatched. This CDR3 has 15 residues. Germline values: CDR1 SGHKS, CDR2 YYEKEE (reference sequence). The CDR3 DNA follows: TGTGCCAGCAGCTTCGGGGCTGCGGGAGTTGAGACCCAGTACTTC. It yields the protein CASSFGAAGVETQYF.

J is TRBJ1-5 and V is TRBV21-1; the table's D call, TRBD1, has no DNA check behind it. TRBV21-1 is noted as a pseudogene. The CDR3 is made up of 18 amino acids. The CDR3: CASSKEGQPLLINQPQHF. DNA for the CDR3: TGTGCCAGCAGCAAAGAGGGACAGCCCCTTTTAATCAATCAGCCCCAGCATTTT.

The V and J genes are TRBV28 and TRBJ1-2; D not resolved. With 7 bases removed from V and 0 bases from J, the gap between germline ends came to 3 bases. CDR3 length equals 11 residues. CDR1 is MDHEN, CDR2 SYDVKM, per germline. In nucleotides, the CDR3 is TGTGCCAGCACCTCTAACTATGGCTACACCTTC. Translation: CASTSNYGYTF.

This chain connects TRBV5-1 to TRBJ2-7, with 7 positions matching TRBD1. CDR3 length: 13 amino acids. Trimming removed 3 bases from V and 5 bases from J; junction bases left unmatched: 5. The germline V gene has CDR1 SGHRS and CDR2 YFSETQ. The CDR3 loop reads CASSWGTVDEQYF. Written as DNA, the CDR3 is TGCGCCAGCAGCTGGGGGACAGTGGACGAGCAGTACTTC.

This clone showed up just a few times. The chain carries TRBV4-1 and TRBJ2-5; no clear D gene. The V end lost 4 bases, the J end lost 2 bases, and 5 bases lay between the germline ends. CDR3 length equals 12 residues. Germline CDR1 MGHRA, CDR2 YSYEKL. CDR3: CASSPTQETQYF. The CDR3 DNA reads as TGCGCCAGCAGCCCCACACAAGAGACCCAGTACTTC.